The text below deals with one T cell receptor (beta chain). This clone was detected only once. The clone's antigen remains unknown. No base-level quality is on record; no much larger clone is a single base apart. This entry comes from a study of blood T cell repertoires in COVID-19 (dated by TCRdb to 2018 to 2021). Turning to the overall study: Samples covering the acute and convalescent phases of COVID-19 were provided by collaborators in the United States, Italy and Spain. The prospective study material was composed of cDNA or gDNA derived from T cells, B-cell-depleted T cells, or PBMCs. The dataset comprised deeply sampled blood TCRbeta repertoires from subjects exposed to, actively infected with, or recovered from COVID-19. The repertoires were released in a freely available public database meant as a resource for research on the immune response to SARS-CoV-2. Samples came from the ongoing ImmuneRACE study (first 160 participants) plus 1,254 subjects from 6 global collaborators. A de-identified subject ID, COVID-19 status, age in years and sex were almost always included in the sample metadata. Where available, HLA class I and class II types were obtained from metadata supplied by the sample provider rather than from assay-based typing.

TCRbeta CDR3 regions were amplified from genomic DNA by means of the immunoSEQ Assay, a bias-controlled multiplex PCR. For the original study's pipeline: Within the assay, amplification of reference gene primers was used to estimate how many nucleated cells each sample contained. Sequence reads were collapsed and filtered to measure the absolute abundance of every unique TCRbeta CDR3 rearrangement. For each sample, productive Simpson clonality was calculated as the square root of Simpson's diversity index across productive rearrangements. TCRdb stores this immuneACCESS table with in-frame sequences only. Part of the clones is absent; in the studies checked, under half of the shortfall reflects unresolved V genes, and no reason is known for the rest. V and J calls and clone size are as listed in that table; D and trimming were resolved from the DNA. Present in this sample are tens of thousands of clones, 65% to 80% of which were seen just once. The top ten clonotypes cover around 50% of the sample.

Clipping removes 2 bases from V and 1 base from J, with 4 as the unmatched junction base count. The CDR3 spans 15 residues, from the cysteine through the phenylalanine. Just CDR3 DNA is preserved here, 45 bases in frame from base 1. From the germline V gene, CDR1 is LGHNA and CDR2 is YNFKEQ. Study-level results and caveats: Clinical and demographic metadata were provided uncurated, with the amount varying by source and participant.

Whole blood was collected in K2EDTA tubes by collaborating institutions according to the institutions' own protocols. For TCRbeta analysis, collaborator samples were shipped as frozen whole blood, as isolated PBMCs, or as DNA extracted from either sample type. The V and J segments used are TRBV4-2 and TRBJ1-2, and TRBD1 matches 7 of the central bases. Input material: peripheral blood. The receptor comes from a human donor in a cohort sampled during active COVID-19. The DNA is TGTGCCAGCAGCCAAAAAGGGGGCGATAACTATGGCTACACCTTC. The translation is CASSQKGGDNYGYTF.